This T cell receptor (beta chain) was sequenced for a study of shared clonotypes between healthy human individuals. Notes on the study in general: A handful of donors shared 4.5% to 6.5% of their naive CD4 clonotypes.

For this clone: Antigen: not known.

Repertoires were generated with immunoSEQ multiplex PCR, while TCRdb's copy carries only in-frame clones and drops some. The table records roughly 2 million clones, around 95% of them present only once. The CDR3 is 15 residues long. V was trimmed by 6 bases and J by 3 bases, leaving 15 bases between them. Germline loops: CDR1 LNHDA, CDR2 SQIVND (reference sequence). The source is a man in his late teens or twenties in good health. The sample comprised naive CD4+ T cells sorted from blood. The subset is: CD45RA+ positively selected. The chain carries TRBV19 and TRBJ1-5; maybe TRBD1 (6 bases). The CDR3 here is CASRPGGGLNQPQHF. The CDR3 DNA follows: TGTGCCAGTAGGCCCGGGGGGGGGCTCAATCAGCCCCAGCATTTT.